The TCR beta chain described here comes from a study of blood T cell repertoires in COVID-19 (dated by TCRdb to between 2020 and 2021). The study in broad terms: Collaborator samples came from the United States, Italy and Spain and covered acute and convalescent phases of COVID-19. The material from the prospective study consisted of cDNA or gDNA derived from T cells, B-cell-depleted T cells, or PBMCs. Deeply sampled blood TCRbeta repertoires from subjects exposed to, actively infected with, or recovered from COVID-19 were included in the dataset. A freely available public database, intended as a resource for researchers studying the immune response to SARS-CoV-2, is where the repertoires were released. Samples came from the ongoing ImmuneRACE study (first 160 participants) plus 1,254 subjects from 6 global collaborators. A de-identified subject ID, COVID-19 status, age in years and sex were almost always included in the sample metadata. Where available, HLA class I and class II types were taken from metadata supplied by the sample provider and were not determined by assay-based typing.

On the study overall, not on this receptor specifically: The amount of clinical and demographic metadata varied by source and participant and was provided uncurated.

The immunoSEQ Assay, a bias-controlled multiplex PCR, was used to amplify TCRbeta CDR3 regions from genomic DNA. The original pipeline was this. Within the assay, amplification of reference gene primers was used to estimate how many nucleated cells each sample contained. Sequence reads were collapsed and filtered to measure the absolute abundance of every unique TCRbeta CDR3 rearrangement. For each sample, productive Simpson clonality was calculated by taking the square root of Simpson's diversity index across productive rearrangements. This is the immuneACCESS table as TCRdb keeps it, with only in-frame sequences that have V and J called. A part of the clones is gone; compared with another copy, unresolved V genes explain less than half, and the rest is unexplained. V, J and clone size are those of that table, while D and trimming were read from the DNA. This sample gives fewer than 250,000 clones in total; around 83% of them show up just once. The top ten hold about 8.1% of the sample.

The collaborating institutions used their own protocols to collect whole blood in K2EDTA tubes. For TCRbeta analysis, collaborators shipped samples as frozen whole blood, isolated PBMCs, or DNA extracted from either of those sample types. With regard to this clone: The antigen it recognizes is unknown. Within one base of it there is no much larger clone, and no base qualities were kept.

Including the terminal cysteine and phenylalanine, the CDR3 comprises 14 residues. Only the CDR3 DNA is retained, 42 bases long and in frame from the first base. Trimming removed 0 bases from V and 6 bases from J, leaving 8 bases between the germline ends. CDR1 KGHDR and CDR2 SFDVKD are derived from the germline V gene. This TCR derives from a woman in her fifties or sixties with acute or convalescent COVID-19. Material for sequencing was peripheral blood. This chain is built from TRBV24-1 and TRBJ1-5; no confident D gene assignment can be made. The nucleotides are TGTGCCACCAGTGATTTGAGGGCGGGTCAGCCCCAGCATTTT. It specifies CATSDLRAGQPQHF.